Below, 9 T cell receptor beta chains from the same sample are listed, as sequenced in a study of CD8 T cells in Susac syndrome. RNA, at about 0.5 to 1 ug, was reverse transcribed with random hexamers. TCRdb itself ran the immunoSEQ multiplex PCR reads through MiXCR, one entry per CDR3 protein. The top ten hold 0.11% of the sample, which has around 130,000 distinct CDR3 sequences, approximately 95% seen once. Sequenced sample: CD4+ T cells from PBMCs. These TCRs come from a human donor with multiple sclerosis.

The chain employs TRBV30 and TRBJ1-1; maybe TRBD1 (6 bases). The CDR3 contains 12 residues. Germline-derived CDR1 and CDR2 are GTSNPN and SVGIG (reference sequence). Deletions cut 2 bases from V and 4 bases from J, with 8 bases between. The CDR3 reads CAWSQGTTEAFF. As DNA, the CDR3 is TGTGCCTGGAGTCAGGGGACCACTGAAGCTTTCTTT.

This rearrangement joins TRBV6-6 to TRBJ2-3; D is perhaps TRBD2 (6 bases). V was trimmed by 3 bases and J by 0 bases, leaving 7 bases between them. CDR1 is MNHNY and CDR2 is SVGAGI in the germline V gene (reference sequence). This CDR3 has 14 residues. CDR3 region: CASSYGGSTDTQYF. The CDR3, as DNA: TGTGCCAGCAGTTATGGAGGGAGCACAGATACGCAGTATTTT.

This chain connects TRBV6-2 or TRBV6-3 to TRBJ2-1, with TRBD1 as a possible D gene (6 bases). Germline values: CDR1 MNHEY, CDR2 SVGEGT. This CDR3 region has 11 residues. Trimming took 5 bases from V and 13 from J, leaving 12 bases between them. The CDR3 DNA is TGTGCCAGCAGTCAAAGGACAGTCCAGTTCTTC. Protein product: CASSQRTVQFF.

The chain combines TRBV5-4 with TRBJ2-5; 10 positions match TRBD2. Germline V gene data show CDR1 as SGHNT and CDR2 as YYREEE (reference sequence). The CDR3 is made up of 16 amino acids. Germline trimming cut 3 bases from V and 4 bases from J; bases unmatched to any gene: 9. This chain's CDR3 is CASSSPQTSGSETQYF. In DNA, the CDR3 is TGTGCCAGCAGCTCACCCCAGACTAGCGGGTCAGAGACCCAGTACTTC.

This chain's CDR3 is CASSLWGLAPPGEQYF. The CDR3 bases are TGTGCCAGCAGTTTATGGGGACTAGCCCCCCCGGGCGAGCAGTACTTC. The rearrangement uses TRBV27 and TRBJ2-7; 9 bases agree with TRBD2. Germline CDR1 and CDR2: MNHEY and SMNVEV (reference sequence). Losses at the gene ends were 1 base for V and 6 bases for J; bases not matched to a gene: 10. The length of the CDR3 is 16 residues.

This chain connects TRBV27 to TRBJ2-3; TRBD1 aligns across 8 bases. There are 15 residues in the CDR3. Germline V gene data show CDR1 as MNHEY and CDR2 as SMNVEV (reference sequence). J lost 4 bases, V lost 2 bases, and 5 bases had no gene match. CDR3 protein: CASSLQGAAADTQYF. The CDR3 DNA is TGTGCCAGCAGTTTACAGGGGGCGGCGGCAGATACGCAGTATTTT.

The rearrangement joins TRBV27 to TRBJ1-6; TRBD1 aligns across 8 bases. V lost 6 bases and J lost 11; bases outside the gene matches: 12. Per the germline V gene, CDR1 is MNHEY and CDR2 is SMNVEV (reference sequence). CDR3 length: 15 residues. CDR3 in DNA: TGTGCCAGCAGCCGACCGGTGACAGGGGAGGCACCCCTCCACTTT. It codes for CASSRPVTGEAPLHF.

Only a few counts were recorded for this clonotype. The V gene is TRBV5-1, the J gene TRBJ2-7; 7 positions agree with TRBD1. Germline V gene data show CDR1 as SGHRS and CDR2 as YFSETQ. J lost 3 bases, V lost 0 bases, and 9 bases had no gene match. The CDR3 loop spans 16 amino acids. Here the CDR3 DNA reads TGCGCCAGCAGCTTGGGGCATAGGGACAGAATCTACGAGCAGTACTTC. Translated: CASSLGHRDRIYEQYF.

The chain couples TRBV30 to TRBJ1-6, with a possible D match to TRBD1 (5 bases). V shed 7 bases and J shed 6 bases, with 13 bases lying between them. This CDR3 contains 13 residues. Germline values: CDR1 GTSNPN, CDR2 SVGIG (reference sequence). CDR3 in amino acids: CALGDFSNSPLHF. The CDR3 bases are TGTGCCTTGGGGGATTTTAGTAATTCACCCCTCCACTTT.